Here is one T cell receptor (beta chain) with its context. Its cognate antigen has yet to be identified. No per-base quality is available; no much larger clone lies one base away. The sequencer was an Illumina NovaSeq 6000. TCRalpha and TCRbeta cDNA libraries were built by 5'RACE with constant-segment primers, adding sample barcodes and unique molecular identifiers. Trizol reagent was used to extract RNA from every sample. Library amplification was performed in two PCR steps, and a second sample barcode and Illumina TruSeq adapters were introduced in the second step. Sequencing of libraries was performed on an Illumina NovaSeq with 2 x 150 bp paired-end reads. On the authors' methods: Reads were demultiplexed and collapsed into UMI-guided consensus sequences with migec v1.2.7. Using mixcr v2.1.11, UMI consensuses were aligned to TRA and TRB V and J templates and then assembled into clonotypes. Clonotypes were classified as expanded or contracted when called significant by both edgeR and NoisET, with noise models trained on biological replicates. For edgeR calls, the cutoffs were a false discovery rate-adjusted p below 0.01 and a log2 fold-change threshold of 1. As an exploratory analysis of dynamics, PCA with hierarchical clustering was applied to max-normalized trajectories of the 1000 most abundant clonotypes. Each responding clone was given a CD4 or CD8 phenotype based on the CD4+ and CD8+ repertoires, which had been sequenced separately. Using fastp trimming at Q25 and MiXCR clonotype assembly, TCRdb reanalyzed the public sequencing data and kept in-frame beta chains. Entries are consolidated by CDR3 protein sequence, retaining the most common genes and DNA. The authors' filters were not applied to this entry. The sample records roughly 340,000 distinct CDR3 sequences, more than 15% of which are singletons. The ten biggest clones cover 20% to 25% of the sample.

This sample stems from a study of T-cell memory formation after mild COVID-19 (dated by TCRdb to about 2021). For the wider study: Most TCR sequence clusters were specific to one of the two donors. The cohort comprised two young, previously healthy adult volunteers, one female and one male. Longitudinal TCRalpha and TCRbeta repertoire sequencing tracked T-cell clones expanding and contracting after mild COVID-19 in a couple of donors. Overall study results and their limits: Only a couple of mild cases were covered by the study, and larger cohorts that include severe cases with pre-infection samples were considered necessary. Some responding clones were detected in pre-infection memory, suggesting pre-existing cross-reactive memory T cells joined the SARS-CoV-2 response. Whether the second-wave clones peaking on day 37 were SARS-CoV-2 specific was not confirmed. From day 15 to 85, contracting clones showed balanced CD4/CD8 phenotypes, whereas a second wave of clones that expanded from day 15 to 37 leaned towards CD4+. Contracting CD4+ clones were found mainly in CM and EM memory subsets, while CD8+ clones were enriched in EMRA.

Ficoll-Paque density gradient centrifugation was used to isolate PBMCs. The germline V gene (reference sequence) sets CDR1 to DFQATT and CDR2 to SNEGSKA. The cysteine opens and the phenylalanine closes a CDR3 of 15 amino acids. Only the CDR3 portion is preserved as DNA: 45 bases, with reading frame beginning at the first base. Trimming at the junction amounts to 0 bases on V and 1 base on J, and the germline ends lie 10 bases apart. The sequenced sample was PBMCs or a T cell subset sorted from them (not recorded which). This receptor chain uses TRBV20-1 and TRBJ1-5, with no D gene named confidently. This TCR derives from a man aged 18 to 35 who had mild COVID-19 (a few samples of this study predate the infection). The sample titles of this study are shuffled in the database, so cell type and time point are left out; the donor was told from shared clones. CDR3 protein: CSARDSEGSNQPQHF. Here is the DNA: TGCAGTGCTAGAGATTCGGAGGGCAGCAATCAGCCCCAGCATTTT.